A selection of T cell receptor beta chains follows, all from one sample in a study of tumor T cells in aggressive B-cell lymphoma. Measured with immunoSEQ multiplex PCR; TCRdb has only the in-frame clones, and not every one. Among about 800 clones listed, roughly nine tenths were seen once. The specimen sequenced was tumor tissue. Every receptor here comes from an adult with diffuse large B cell lymphoma. Both conserved end residues are part of each CDR3. A D gene is named only where the DNA matches it firmly. The listing skips clone size in some rows; elsewhere it reads once, few, many or a size class.

D gene | clone size | J gene | V gene | CDR3 protein | CDR3 DNA
- | - | TRBJ2-3 | TRBV7-2 | CASSQGYGDTQYF | TGTGCCAGCAGCCAGGGTTACGGAGATACACAGTATTTT
- | - | TRBJ1-1 | TRBV30 | CAWSSPRGAFF | TGTGCCTGGAGTTCTCCCCGGGGGGCTTTCTTT
- | - | TRBJ2-1 | TRBV21-1 | CASSKRYRGSSYNEQFF | TGTGCCAGCAGCAAAAGATATCGGGGTAGCTCCTACAATGAGCAGTTCTTC
TRBD2 | - | TRBJ2-7 | TRBV11-2 | CASSSTSGWSSYEQYF | TGTGCCAGCAGCTCTACTAGCGGGTGGAGCTCCTACGAGCAGTACTTC
TRBD1 | - | TRBJ1-1 | TRBV28 | CATKRGTGKFNTEAFF | TGTGCCACAAAAAGGGGGACAGGGAAATTCAACACTGAAGCTTTCTTT
TRBD1 | - | TRBJ2-2 | TRBV11-2 | CASSFLGQGDTGELFF | TGTGCCAGCAGCTTCCTGGGACAGGGGGACACCGGGGAGCTGTTTTTT
- | - | TRBJ2-3 | TRBV28 | CASIPGGGGRNTQYF | TGTGCCAGCATCCCCGGGGGTGGGGGAAGGAATACGCAGTATTTT
- | - | TRBJ2-1 | TRBV30 | CAWSYTRGRAGNEQFF | TGTGCCTGGAGTTACACGAGGGGGAGGGCCGGGAATGAGCAGTTCTTC
TRBD2 | - | TRBJ2-7 | TRBV4-3 | CASSQAYGGTSGIYEQYF | TGCGCCAGCAGCCAAGCCTACGGAGGGACTAGCGGGATTTACGAGCAGTACTTC
TRBD2 | - | TRBJ2-5 | TRBV7-9 | CASSLAGGPETQYF | TGTGCCAGCAGCTTAGCGGGAGGGCCGGAGACCCAGTACTTC
TRBD2 | - | TRBJ2-1 | TRBV29-1 | CSVVKTSGIYNEQFF | TGCAGCGTTGTAAAGACTAGCGGGATATACAATGAGCAGTTCTTC
- | - | TRBJ2-1 | TRBV9 | CASSASARNYNEQFF | TGTGCCAGCAGCGCCTCAGCGAGGAACTACAATGAGCAGTTCTTC
- | - | TRBJ2-7 | TRBV9 | CASSVGLATYEQYF | TGTGCCAGCAGCGTAGGCCTAGCGACTTACGAGCAGTACTTC
- | - | TRBJ2-1 | TRBV30 | CAWSVLAGNEQFF | TGTGCCTGGAGTGTACTCGCGGGCAATGAGCAGTTCTTC
- | - | TRBJ2-5 | TRBV7-2 | CASSTAREAQYF | TGTGCCAGCAGCACTGCGAGGGAGGCCCAGTACTTC
TRBD2 | - | TRBJ2-5 | TRBV7-7 | CASSLGTSVEETQYF | TGTGCTAGCAGCTTAGGTACTAGCGTGGAGGAGACCCAGTACTTC
- | - | TRBJ2-1 | TRBV12-5 | CASGLIRGWSSYNEQFF | TGTGCTAGTGGTTTGATACGAGGCTGGAGCTCCTACAATGAGCAGTTCTTC
TRBD1 | - | TRBJ2-7 | TRBV27 | CASSVTGGHFAYEQYF | TGTGCCAGCAGCGTAACAGGGGGCCACTTCGCCTACGAGCAGTACTTC
- | once | TRBJ1-5 | TRBV4-3 | CASSQDRGDLNQPQHF | TGCGCCAGCAGCCAAGATCGGGGGGATCTTAATCAGCCCCAGCATTTT
TRBD1 | - | TRBJ1-5 | TRBV9 | CASSVTGGANQPQHF | TGTGCCAGCAGCGTAACAGGGGGCGCAAATCAGCCCCAGCATTTT
TRBD1 | - | TRBJ2-2 | TRBV11-2 | CASSRQGMNVAGELFF | TGTGCCAGCAGCAGACAGGGGATGAATGTCGCCGGGGAGCTGTTTTTT
TRBD2 | - | TRBJ2-1 | TRBV9 | CASSLRDYPRDEQFF | TGTGCCAGCAGCCTCCGGGACTATCCTAGGGATGAGCAGTTCTTC
TRBD2 | - | TRBJ2-7 | TRBV4-2 | CASSQTSGLNYEQYF | TGTGCCAGCAGCCAGACTAGCGGACTAAACTACGAGCAGTACTTC
- | - | TRBJ2-1 | TRBV10-2 | CASQRWREREQFF | TGCGCGTCCCAGAGGTGGCGGGAAAGAGAGCAGTTCTTC
TRBD1 | once | TRBJ2-7 | TRBV28 | CASSLCHLDRGIGEQYF | TGTGCCAGCAGTTTATGCCACCTCGACAGGGGTATCGGGGAGCAGTACTTC
- | - | TRBJ1-2 | TRBV5-6 | CASSLGRFNYDYTF | TGTGCCAGCAGCTTAGGTAGATTTAACTATGACTACACCTTC
- | - | TRBJ2-7 | TRBV28 | CASSFLYEQYF | TGTGCCAGCAGTTTCCTCTACGAGCAGTACTTC
- | - | TRBJ2-7 | TRBV7-9 | CASSSGGTYEQYF | TGTGCCAGCAGCTCAGGAGGGACCTACGAGCAGTACTTC
TRBD2 | - | TRBJ2-7 | TRBV7-3 | CASSLTAGGPYEQYF | TGTGCCAGCAGCTTAACGGCGGGAGGCCCCTACGAGCAGTACTTC
- | - | TRBJ1-2 | TRBV11-2 | CASSSGVGYTF | TGTGCCAGCAGTTCAGGGGTTGGCTACACCTTC
- | - | TRBJ1-2 | TRBV9 | CASSVQGSNYGYTF | TGTGCCAGCAGCGTACAGGGCAGCAACTATGGCTACACCTTC
- | few | TRBJ2-7 | TRBV19 | CASSGTGYEQYF | TGTGCCAGTAGTGGAACAGGTTACGAGCAGTACTTC
TRBD2 | - | TRBJ2-7 | TRBV28 | CASSLSLSGRNTYEQYF | TGTGCCAGCAGTTTAAGTCTTAGCGGGAGGAATACCTACGAGCAGTACTTC
TRBD1 | - | TRBJ1-4 | TRBV9 | CASSGGQGRTATNEKLFF | TGTGCCAGCAGCGGAGGACAGGGAAGAACAGCAACTAATGAAAAACTGTTTTTT
TRBD2 | - | TRBJ2-1 | TRBV10-3 | CATHLAGGNEQFF | TGTGCCACCCACTTAGCGGGAGGGAATGAGCAGTTCTTC
TRBD1 | - | TRBJ2-1 | TRBV19 | CASSSPGTGVNEQFF | TGTGCCAGTAGTTCACCCGGGACAGGGGTGAATGAGCAGTTCTTC
TRBD2 | - | TRBJ2-5 | TRBV9 | CASSVVGLAGLRETQYF | TGTGCCAGCAGCGTAGTGGGACTAGCGGGATTAAGAGAGACCCAGTACTTC
TRBD2 | - | TRBJ2-3 | TRBV7-2 | CASSRRTSGYSTDTQYF | TGTGCCAGCAGCCGCCGGACTAGCGGGTATAGCACAGATACGCAGTATTTT
- | - | TRBJ1-4 | TRBV30 | CAWSVVQSPGEKLFF | TGTGCCTGGAGTGTCGTGCAGTCCCCTGGTGAAAAACTGTTTTTT
TRBD2 | once | TRBJ2-7 | TRBV6-5 | CASTRTSGFYEQYF | TGTGCCAGCACCAGGACTAGCGGTTTCTACGAGCAGTACTTC
- | - | TRBJ2-1 | TRBV7-3 | CASSLTGNGRQFF | TGTGCCAGCAGCTTAACCGGCAATGGGAGGCAGTTCTTC
- | - | TRBJ2-3 | TRBV5-6 | CASSLDVLYTDTQYF | TGTGCCAGCAGCTTGGATGTCCTGTACACAGATACGCAGTATTTT
TRBD1 | - | TRBJ1-2 | TRBV2 | CASSLRDRGPYGYTF | TGTGCCAGCAGCCTCCGGGACAGGGGGCCTTATGGCTACACCTTC
- | - | TRBJ1-6 | TRBV28 | CASSSSGWTASYSPLHF | TGTGCCAGCAGTTCCTCGGGATGGACAGCATCGTATTCACCCCTCCACTTT
TRBD2 | - | TRBJ2-1 | TRBV4-1 | CASSRAGTSAYNEQFF | TGCGCCAGCAGCCGCGCCGGGACTAGCGCGTACAATGAGCAGTTCTTC